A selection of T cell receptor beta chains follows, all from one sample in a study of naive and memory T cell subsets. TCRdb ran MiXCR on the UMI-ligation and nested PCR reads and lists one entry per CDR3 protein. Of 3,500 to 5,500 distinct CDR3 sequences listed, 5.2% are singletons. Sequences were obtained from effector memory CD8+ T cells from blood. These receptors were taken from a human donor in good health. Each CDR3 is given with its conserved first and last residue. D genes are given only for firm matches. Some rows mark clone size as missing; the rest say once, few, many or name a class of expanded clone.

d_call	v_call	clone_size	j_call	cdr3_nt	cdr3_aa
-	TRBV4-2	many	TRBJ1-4	TGTGCCAGCAGCCAAGAGGGGGGGGCGAATGAAAAACTGTTTTTT	CASSQEGGANEKLFF
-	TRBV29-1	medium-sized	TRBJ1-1	TGCAGCGCCGGAACGTCAGGGGCTGAAGCTTTCTTT	CSAGTSGAEAFF
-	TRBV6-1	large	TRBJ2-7	TGTGCCAGCACCCGACAGGCTCCCAACGAGCAGTACTTC	CASTRQAPNEQYF
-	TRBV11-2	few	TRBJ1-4	TGTGCCAGCAGCCGATGGACTGAAAAACTGTTTTTT	CASSRWTEKLFF
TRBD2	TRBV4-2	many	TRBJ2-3	TGTGCCAGCAGCTCATCACTAGCGGGAGGAACAGATACGCAGTATTTT	CASSSSLAGGTDTQYF
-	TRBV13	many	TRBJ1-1	TGTGCCAGCCTGTTTTTGGTAACGACATCCACTGAAGCTTTCTTT	CASLFLVTTSTEAFF
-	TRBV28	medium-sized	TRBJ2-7	TGTGCCAGCAGTTTATTCGCGGGTACCTCCTACGAGCAGTACTTC	CASSLFAGTSYEQYF
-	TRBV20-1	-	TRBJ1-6	TGCAGTGCTAGAGTTTCAGGCCGCTCCTATAATTCACCCCTCCACTTT	CSARVSGRSYNSPLHF
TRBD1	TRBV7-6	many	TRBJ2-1	TGTGCCAGCAGCATAGAGGGGGCGGCCTACAATGAGCAGTTCTTC	CASSIEGAAYNEQFF
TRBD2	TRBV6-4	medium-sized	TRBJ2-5	TGTGCCAGCAGCCCGGGACTAGCCGATCAAGAGACCCAGTACTTC	CASSPGLADQETQYF
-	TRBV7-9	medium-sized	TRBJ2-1	TGTGCCAGCAGCCGTGGGGGGAGCTCCTACAATGAGCAGTTCTTC	CASSRGGSSYNEQFF
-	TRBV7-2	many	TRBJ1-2	TGTGCCAGCAGGGGGGGGGAAGGCGGCTATGGCTACACCTTC	CASRGGEGGYGYTF
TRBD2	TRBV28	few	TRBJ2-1	TGTGCCGTACCGGCTAGCGGGGGCAATGAGCAGTTCTTC	CAVPASGGNEQFF
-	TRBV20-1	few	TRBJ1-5	TGCAGTGCTAGAGATTGGCAGGGAACCTTAGATCAGCCCCAGCATTTT	CSARDWQGTLDQPQHF
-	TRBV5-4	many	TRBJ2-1	TGTGCCAGCAGCCTACAGGGTGGTAAAGATGAGCAGTTCTTC	CASSLQGGKDEQFF
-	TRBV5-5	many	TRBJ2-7	TGTGCCAGCAGCCAGAACAGCGATCAGCAGTACTTC	CASSQNSDQQYF
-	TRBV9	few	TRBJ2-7	TGTGCCAGCAGCGCCCGGGAGAACGAGCAGTACTTC	CASSARENEQYF
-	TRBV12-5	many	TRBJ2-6	TGTGCTAGTGGTTTGGTACTCGGTCAACCCTCATGGCGATCTGGGGCCAACGTCCTGACTTTC	CASGLVLGQPSWRSGANVLTF
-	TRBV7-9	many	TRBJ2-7	TGTGCCAGCAGCGACATCAACTACGAGCAGTACTTC	CASSDINYEQYF
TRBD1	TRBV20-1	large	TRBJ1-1	TGCAGTGCTAGGTGGACAGGAGACACTGAAGCTTTCTTT	CSARWTGDTEAFF
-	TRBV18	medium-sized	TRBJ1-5	TGTGCCAGCTCAACAGGGCGGGATAGCAATCAGCCCCAGCATTTT	CASSTGRDSNQPQHF
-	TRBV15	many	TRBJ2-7	TGTGCCACCAGTCCCGCCGCGGGTAGCTCCTACGAGCAGTACTTC	CATSPAAGSSYEQYF
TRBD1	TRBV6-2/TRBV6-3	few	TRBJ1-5	TGTGCCAGCAGTTGGGGACAGGGGATTCAGCCCCAGCATTTT	CASSWGQGIQPQHF
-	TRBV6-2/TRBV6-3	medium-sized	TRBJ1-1	TGTGCCAGCAGTTACGAGGGTTGGACTGAAGCTTTCTTT	CASSYEGWTEAFF
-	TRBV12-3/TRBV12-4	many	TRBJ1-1	TGTGCCAGCAGTTTCGGTATTGAAGCTTTCTTT	CASSFGIEAFF
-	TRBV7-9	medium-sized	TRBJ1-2	TGTGCCAGCAGCCCCCAAGGGCAGATCTATGGCTACACCTTC	CASSPQGQIYGYTF
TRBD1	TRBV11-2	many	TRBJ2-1	TGTGCCAGCAGCTTAGCCAGGGGGCTTTACAATGAGCAGTTCTTC	CASSLARGLYNEQFF
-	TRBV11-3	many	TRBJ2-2	TGTGCCAGCAGCTTAGATTTCGCCGGGGAGCTGTTTTTT	CASSLDFAGELFF
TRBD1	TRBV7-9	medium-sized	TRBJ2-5	TGTGCCAGCAGCTCAGGACAGGGGGAGGGGACCCAGTACTTC	CASSSGQGEGTQYF
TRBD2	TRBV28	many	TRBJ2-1	TGTGCCAGCAGTCTTCCGGGACTAGCGGCTACTAGCTCCTACAATGAGCAGTTCTTC	CASSLPGLAATSSYNEQFF
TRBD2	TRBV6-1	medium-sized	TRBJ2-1	TGTGCCAGCAGTGAAACGGGGGAGGGCTACAATGAGCAGTTCTTC	CASSETGEGYNEQFF
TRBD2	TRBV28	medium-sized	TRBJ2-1	TGTGCCAGCGGCTCGGGAGGAAACAATGAGCAGTTCTTC	CASGSGGNNEQFF